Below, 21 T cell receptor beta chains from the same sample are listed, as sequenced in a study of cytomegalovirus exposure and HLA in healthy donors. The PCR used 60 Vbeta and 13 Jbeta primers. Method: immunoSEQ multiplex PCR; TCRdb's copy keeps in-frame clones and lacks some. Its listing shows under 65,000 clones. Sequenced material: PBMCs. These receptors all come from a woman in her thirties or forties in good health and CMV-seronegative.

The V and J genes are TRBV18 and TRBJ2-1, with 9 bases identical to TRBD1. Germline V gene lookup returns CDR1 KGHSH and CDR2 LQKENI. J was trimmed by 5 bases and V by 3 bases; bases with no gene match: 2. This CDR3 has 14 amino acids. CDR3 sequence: CASSPGQGNNEQFF. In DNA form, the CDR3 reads TGTGCCAGCTCACCGGGACAGGGAAACAATGAGCAGTTCTTC. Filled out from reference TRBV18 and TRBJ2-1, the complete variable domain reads NAGVMQNPRHLVRRRGQEARLRCSPMKGHSHVYWYRQLPEEGLKFMVYLQKENIIDESGMPKERFSAEFPKEGPSILRIQQVVRGDSAAYFCASSPGQGNNEQFFGPGTRLTVL.

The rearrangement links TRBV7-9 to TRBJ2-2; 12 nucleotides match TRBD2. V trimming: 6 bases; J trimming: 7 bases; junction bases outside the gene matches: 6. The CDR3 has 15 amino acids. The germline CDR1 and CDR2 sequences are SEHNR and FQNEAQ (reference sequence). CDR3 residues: CASRTSGRTSGELFF. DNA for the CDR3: TGTGCCAGCAGGACTAGCGGGAGAACGAGCGGGGAGCTGTTTTTT.

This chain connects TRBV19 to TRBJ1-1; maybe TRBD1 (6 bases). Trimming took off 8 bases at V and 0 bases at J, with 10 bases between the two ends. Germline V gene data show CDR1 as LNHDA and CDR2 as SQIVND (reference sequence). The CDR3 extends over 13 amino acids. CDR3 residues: CASQDRLNTEAFF. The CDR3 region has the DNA TGTGCCAGTCAAGACAGGTTGAACACTGAAGCTTTCTTT. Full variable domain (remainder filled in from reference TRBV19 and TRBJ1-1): DGGITQSPKYLFRKEGQNVTLSCEQNLNHDAMYWYRQDPGQGLRLIYYSQIVNDFQKGDIAEGYSVSREKKESFPLTVTSAQKNPTAFYLCASQDRLNTEAFFGQGTRLTVV.

CDR3 DNA sequence: TGTGCCAGTAGGAAAACAGACAATGAAAAACTGTTTTTT. Translation gives CASRKTDNEKLFF. This sequence joins TRBV19 and TRBJ1-4, with unresolved D. Germline CDR1 reads LNHDA; CDR2 reads SQIVND (reference sequence). The CDR3 sequence is 13 residues long. V was pared by 6 bases and J by 5 bases, with 10 bases between.

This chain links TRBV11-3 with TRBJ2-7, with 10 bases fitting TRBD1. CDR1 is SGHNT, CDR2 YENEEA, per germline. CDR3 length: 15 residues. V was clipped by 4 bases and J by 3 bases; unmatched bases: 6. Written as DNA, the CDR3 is TGTGCCAGCAGCTCCCCGGGACAGGGGATCTACGAGCAGTACTTC. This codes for CASSSPGQGIYEQYF.

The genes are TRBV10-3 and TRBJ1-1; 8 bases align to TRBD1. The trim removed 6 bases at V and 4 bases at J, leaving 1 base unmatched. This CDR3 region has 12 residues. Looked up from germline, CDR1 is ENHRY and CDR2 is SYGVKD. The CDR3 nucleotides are TGTGCCATCAGGGACAGGGTCACTGAAGCTTTCTTT. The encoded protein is CAIRDRVTEAFF.

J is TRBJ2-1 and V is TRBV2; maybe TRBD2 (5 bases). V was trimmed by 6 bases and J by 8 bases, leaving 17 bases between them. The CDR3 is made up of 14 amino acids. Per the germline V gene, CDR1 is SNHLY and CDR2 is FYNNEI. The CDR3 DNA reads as TGTGCCAGCAGCGGGGTAGAGAGGGTGGATGAGCAGTTCTTC. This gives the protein CASSGVERVDEQFF.

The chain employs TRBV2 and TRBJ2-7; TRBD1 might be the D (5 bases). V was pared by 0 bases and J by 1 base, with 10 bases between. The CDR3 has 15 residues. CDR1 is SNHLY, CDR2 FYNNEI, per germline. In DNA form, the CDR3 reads TGTGCCAGCAGTGAAGCGGAGACAGTTTCCTACGAGCAGTACTTC. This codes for CASSEAETVSYEQYF.

CDR3 coding DNA: TGTGCCAGCAGTCATTCTCCGGGGGGGCCCGCAGATACGCAGTATTTT. It translates to CASSHSPGGPADTQYF. V and J are TRBV5-4 and TRBJ2-3; 8 bases are a match to TRBD2. The V and J ends lost 5 bases and 4 bases, in that order; junction bases with no gene match: 12. CDR1 and CDR2 (germline): SGHNT, YYREEE (reference sequence). The CDR3 has 16 residues.

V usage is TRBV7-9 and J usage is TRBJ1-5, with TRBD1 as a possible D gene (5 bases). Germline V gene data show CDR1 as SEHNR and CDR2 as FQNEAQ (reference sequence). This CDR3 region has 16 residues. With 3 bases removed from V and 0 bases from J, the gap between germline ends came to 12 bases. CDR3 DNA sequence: TGTGCCAGCAGCTTTGGGACTGCAGTTAGCAATCAGCCCCAGCATTTT. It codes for CASSFGTAVSNQPQHF. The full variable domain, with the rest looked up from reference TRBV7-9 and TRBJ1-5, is DTGVSQNPRHKITKRGQNVTFRCDPISEHNRLYWYRQTLGQGPEFLTYFQNEAQLEKSRLLSDRFSAERPKGSFSTLEIQRTEQGDSAMYLCASSFGTAVSNQPQHFGDGTRLSIL.

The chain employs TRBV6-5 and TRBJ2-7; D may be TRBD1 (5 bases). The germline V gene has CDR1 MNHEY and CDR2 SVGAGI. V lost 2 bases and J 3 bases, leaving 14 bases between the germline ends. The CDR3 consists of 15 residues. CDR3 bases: TGTGCCAGCAGTTACGGGCAGGGCTACTTCTACGAGCAGTACTTC. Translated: CASSYGQGYFYEQYF.

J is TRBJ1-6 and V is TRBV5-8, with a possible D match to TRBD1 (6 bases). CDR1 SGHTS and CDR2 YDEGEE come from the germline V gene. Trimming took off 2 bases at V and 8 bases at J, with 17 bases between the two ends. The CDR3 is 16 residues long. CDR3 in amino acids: CASSLIRSRGYSPLHF. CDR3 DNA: TGTGCCAGCAGCTTAATACGGTCCAGGGGTTATTCACCCCTCCACTTT.

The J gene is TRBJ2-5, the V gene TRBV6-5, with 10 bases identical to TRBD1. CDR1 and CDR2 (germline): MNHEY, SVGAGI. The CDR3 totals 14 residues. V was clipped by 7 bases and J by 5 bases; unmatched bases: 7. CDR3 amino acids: CASTPGTGAETQYF. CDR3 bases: TGTGCCAGCACCCCCGGGACAGGGGCGGAGACCCAGTACTTC.

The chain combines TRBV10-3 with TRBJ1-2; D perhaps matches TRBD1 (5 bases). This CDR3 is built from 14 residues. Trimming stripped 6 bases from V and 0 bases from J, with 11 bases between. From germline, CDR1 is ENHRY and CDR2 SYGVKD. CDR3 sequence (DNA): TGTGCCATCAGAGGACACGACACTAACTATGGCTACACCTTC. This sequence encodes CAIRGHDTNYGYTF.

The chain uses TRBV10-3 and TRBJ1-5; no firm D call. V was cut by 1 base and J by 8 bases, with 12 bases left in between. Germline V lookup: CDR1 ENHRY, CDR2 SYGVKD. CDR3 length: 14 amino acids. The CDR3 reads CAISELSSSEPQHF. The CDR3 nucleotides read TGTGCCATCAGTGAGTTAAGTTCGAGCGAGCCCCAGCATTTT.

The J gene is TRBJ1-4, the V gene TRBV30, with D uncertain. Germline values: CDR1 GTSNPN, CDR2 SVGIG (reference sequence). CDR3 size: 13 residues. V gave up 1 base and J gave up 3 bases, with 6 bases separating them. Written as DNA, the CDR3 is TGTGCCTGGAGTGGGGCAGCTAATGAAAAACTGTTTTTT. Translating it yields CAWSGAANEKLFF.

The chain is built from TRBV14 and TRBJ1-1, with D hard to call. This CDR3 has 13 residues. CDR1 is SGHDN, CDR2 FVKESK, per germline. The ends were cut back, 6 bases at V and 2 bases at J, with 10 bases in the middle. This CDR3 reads CASRSTVNTEAFF. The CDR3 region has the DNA TGTGCCAGCAGATCTACAGTAAACACTGAAGCTTTCTTT.

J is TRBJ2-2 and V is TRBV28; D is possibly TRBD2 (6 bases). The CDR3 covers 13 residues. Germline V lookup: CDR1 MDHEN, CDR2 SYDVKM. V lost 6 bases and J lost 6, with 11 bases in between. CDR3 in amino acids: CASRKSGAGELFF. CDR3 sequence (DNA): TGTGCCAGCAGGAAGTCGGGGGCCGGGGAGCTGTTTTTT. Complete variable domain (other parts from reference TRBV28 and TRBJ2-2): DVKVTQSSRYLVKRTGEKVFLECVQDMDHENMFWYRQDPGLGLRLIYFSYDVKMKEKGDIPEGYSVSREKKERFSLILESASTNQTSMYLCASRKSGAGELFFGEGSRLTVL.

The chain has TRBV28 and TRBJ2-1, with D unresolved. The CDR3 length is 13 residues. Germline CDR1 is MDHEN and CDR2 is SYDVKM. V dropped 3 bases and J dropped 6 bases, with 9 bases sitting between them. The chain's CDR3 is CASSFLVFNEQFF. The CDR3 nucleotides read TGTGCCAGCAGTTTCCTAGTGTTCAATGAGCAGTTCTTC.

CDR3 sequence reads: CASSRGLANNEQFF. CDR3 coding DNA: TGTGCCAGCAGCCGCGGACTGGCCAACAATGAGCAGTTCTTC. This chain uses TRBV11-1 with TRBJ2-1; the D gene is possibly TRBD2 (5 bases). This CDR3 spans 14 amino acids. CDR1 and CDR2 (germline): SGHAT, FQDESV (reference sequence). V gave up 5 bases and J gave up 5 bases, with 13 bases separating them. The variable domain in full, with the rest retrieved from reference TRBV11-1 and TRBJ2-1, is EAEVAQSPRYKITEKSQAVAFWCDPISGHATLYWYRQILGQGPELLVQFQDESVVDDSQLPKDRFSAERLKGVDSTLKIQPAELGDSAMYLCASSRGLANNEQFFGPGTRLTVL.

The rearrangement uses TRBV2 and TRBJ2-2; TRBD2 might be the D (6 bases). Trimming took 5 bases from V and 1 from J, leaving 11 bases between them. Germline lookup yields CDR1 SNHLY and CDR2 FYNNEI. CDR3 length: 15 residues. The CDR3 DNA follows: TGTGCCAGCAGTCCGACTAGGGGGAACACCGGGGAGCTGTTTTTT. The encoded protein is CASSPTRGNTGELFF. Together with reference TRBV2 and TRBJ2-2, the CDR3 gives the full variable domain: EPEVTQTPSHQVTQMGQEVILRCVPISNHLYFYWYRQILGQKVEFLVSFYNNEISEKSEIFDDQFSVERPDGSNFTLKIRSTKLEDSAMYFCASSPTRGNTGELFFGEGSRLTVL.